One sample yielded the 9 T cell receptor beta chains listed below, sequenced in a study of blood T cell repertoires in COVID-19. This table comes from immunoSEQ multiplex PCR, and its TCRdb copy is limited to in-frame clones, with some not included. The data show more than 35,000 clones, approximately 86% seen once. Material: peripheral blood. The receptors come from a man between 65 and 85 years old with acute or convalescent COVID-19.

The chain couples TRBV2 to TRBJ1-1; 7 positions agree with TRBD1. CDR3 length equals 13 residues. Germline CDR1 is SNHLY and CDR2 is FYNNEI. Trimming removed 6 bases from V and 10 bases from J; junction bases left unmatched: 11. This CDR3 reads CASSGQAPGLAFF. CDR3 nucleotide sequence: TGTGCCAGCAGCGGACAGGCCCCTGGGTTAGCTTTCTTT.

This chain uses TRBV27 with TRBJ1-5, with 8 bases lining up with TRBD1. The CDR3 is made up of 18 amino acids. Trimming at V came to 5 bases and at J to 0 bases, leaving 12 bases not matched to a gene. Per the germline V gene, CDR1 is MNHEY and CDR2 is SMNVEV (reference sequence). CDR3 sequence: CASSALWGTGYSNQPQHF. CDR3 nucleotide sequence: TGTGCCAGCAGTGCTCTCTGGGGGACAGGTTATAGCAATCAGCCCCAGCATTTT.

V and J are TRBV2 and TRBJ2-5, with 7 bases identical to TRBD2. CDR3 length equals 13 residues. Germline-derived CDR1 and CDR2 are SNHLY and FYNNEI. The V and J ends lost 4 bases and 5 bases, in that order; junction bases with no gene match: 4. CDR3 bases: TGTGCCAGCAGTGGGACTAGGGCGGAGACCCAGTACTTC. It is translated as CASSGTRAETQYF.

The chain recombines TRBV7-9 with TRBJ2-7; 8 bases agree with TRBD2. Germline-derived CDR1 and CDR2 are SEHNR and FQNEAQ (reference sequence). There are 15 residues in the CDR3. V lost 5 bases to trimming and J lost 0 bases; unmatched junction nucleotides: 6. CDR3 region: CASSPTGLVSYEQYF. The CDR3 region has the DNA TGTGCCAGCAGCCCTACGGGACTAGTCTCCTACGAGCAGTACTTC.

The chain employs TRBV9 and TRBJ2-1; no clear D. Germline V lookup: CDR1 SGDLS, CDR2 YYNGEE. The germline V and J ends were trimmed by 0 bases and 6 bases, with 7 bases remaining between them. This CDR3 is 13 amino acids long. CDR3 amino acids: CASSVEQINEQFF. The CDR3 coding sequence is TGTGCCAGCAGCGTAGAACAGATCAATGAGCAGTTCTTC.

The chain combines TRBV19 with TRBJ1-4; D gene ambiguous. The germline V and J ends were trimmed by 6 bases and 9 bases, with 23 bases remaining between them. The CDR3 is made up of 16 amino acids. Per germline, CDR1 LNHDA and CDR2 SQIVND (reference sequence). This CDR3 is CASSPERSLGRKKLFF. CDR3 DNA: TGTGCCAGTAGCCCCGAGCGGTCTCTCGGGCGGAAAAAACTGTTTTTT.

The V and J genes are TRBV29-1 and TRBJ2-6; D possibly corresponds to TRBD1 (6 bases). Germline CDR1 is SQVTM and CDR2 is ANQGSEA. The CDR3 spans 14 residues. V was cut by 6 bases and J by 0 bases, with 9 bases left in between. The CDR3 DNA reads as TGCAGCGTCAGGGGTAACTCTGGGGCCAACGTCCTGACTTTC. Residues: CSVRGNSGANVLTF.

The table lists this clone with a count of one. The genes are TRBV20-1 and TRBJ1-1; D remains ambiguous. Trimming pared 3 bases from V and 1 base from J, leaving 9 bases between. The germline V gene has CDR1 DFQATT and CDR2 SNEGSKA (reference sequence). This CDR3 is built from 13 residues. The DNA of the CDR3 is TGCAGTGCTAGTAGACAACCGAACACTGAAGCTTTCTTT. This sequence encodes CSASRQPNTEAFF.

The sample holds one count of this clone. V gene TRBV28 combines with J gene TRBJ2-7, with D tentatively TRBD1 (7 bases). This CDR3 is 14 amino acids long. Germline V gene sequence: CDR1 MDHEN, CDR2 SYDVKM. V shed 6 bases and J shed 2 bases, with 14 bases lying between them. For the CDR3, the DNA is TGTGCCAGCAGGCCCCAGGGGGGAGCCTACGAGCAGTACTTC. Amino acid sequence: CASRPQGGAYEQYF. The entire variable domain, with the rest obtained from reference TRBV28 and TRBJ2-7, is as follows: DVKVTQSSRYLVKRTGEKVFLECVQDMDHENMFWYRQDPGLGLRLIYFSYDVKMKEKGDIPEGYSVSREKKERFSLILESASTNQTSMYLCASRPQGGAYEQYFGPGTRLTVT.